Presented here are 16 T cell receptor beta chains from one specimen sequenced in a study of blood T cell repertoires in COVID-19. Generated by immunoSEQ multiplex PCR, the TCRdb table keeps only in-frame clones and is missing some. The sample includes some 200,000 clones, approximately 90% of them seen just once. Sample: PBMCs or T cells enriched from blood (not recorded which). The origin of the receptors is a woman between 25 and 40 years old who had recovered from COVID-19.

The chain links TRBV9 to TRBJ1-3; D ambiguous. CDR3 length equals 14 residues. Germline V gene data show CDR1 as SGDLS and CDR2 as YYNGEE. With 4 bases removed from V and 3 bases from J, the gap between germline ends came to 11 bases. The CDR3 region is CASSPRRDGNTIYF. The CDR3 DNA reads as TGTGCCAGCAGCCCCAGGCGGGATGGAAACACCATATATTTT.

There are a few counts of this clone. The genes are TRBV7-9 and TRBJ1-1, with D unresolved. Looked up from germline, CDR1 is SEHNR and CDR2 is FQNEAQ (reference sequence). The CDR3 extends over 13 amino acids. V gave up 3 bases and J gave up 1 base, with 6 bases separating them. This CDR3 reads CASSFFQNTEAFF. DNA of the CDR3: TGTGCCAGCAGCTTTTTCCAGAACACTGAAGCTTTCTTT.

The chain joins TRBV4-1 to TRBJ2-1; TRBD2 matches at 12 bases. The CDR3 loop spans 15 amino acids. Trimming cost V 5 bases and J 9 bases; bases outside gene matches: 8. Germline CDR1 and CDR2: MGHRA and YSYEKL. This chain's CDR3 is CASSTQLAGGSEQFF. The CDR3, as DNA: TGCGCCAGCAGCACCCAACTAGCGGGGGGAAGTGAGCAGTTCTTC.

The CDR3 loop is CASSVPLGQGGNSPLHF. The CDR3 nucleotides are TGTGCCAGCAGTGTCCCCCTTGGACAGGGTGGAAATTCACCCCTCCACTTT. The chain links TRBV2 to TRBJ1-6, with TRBD1 matching 8 bases. Per germline, CDR1 SNHLY and CDR2 FYNNEI. V trimming: 4 bases; J trimming: 7 bases; junction bases outside the gene matches: 12. The CDR3 runs 17 residues.

The chain is built from TRBV3-1 (or the pseudogene TRBV3-2) and TRBJ1-6, with D possibly TRBD1 on 6 matching bases. The CDR3 contains 15 residues. The V end was cut by 4 bases, the J end by 8 bases, with 15 bases between. Germline CDR1 LGHDT, CDR2 YNNKEL (reference sequence). The CDR3 here is CASSPRGRADSPLHF. The CDR3 bases are TGTGCCAGCAGCCCCAGGGGCAGGGCGGATTCACCCCTCCACTTT.

V is TRBV11-2 and J is TRBJ2-1; perhaps TRBD2 as D (7 bases). The V and J ends lost 0 bases and 2 bases respectively, with 14 bases between them. The CDR3 extends over 17 amino acids. The germline gives CDR1 SGHAT, CDR2 FQNNGV. The CDR3 DNA reads as TGTGCCAGCAGCTTAGAGGCGCGGGGGCTCACCTACAATGAGCAGTTCTTC. Encoded protein: CASSLEARGLTYNEQFF.

The chain uses TRBV5-6 and TRBJ2-7; possible D gene TRBD2, 6 bases. There are 14 residues in the CDR3. Trimming stripped 2 bases from V and 3 bases from J, with 12 bases between. Germline V gives CDR1 SGHDT, CDR2 YYEEEE. The CDR3 loop reads CASSFGTGNYEQYF. CDR3 bases: TGTGCCAGCAGCTTCGGGACTGGCAACTACGAGCAGTACTTC.

CDR3 sequence (DNA): TGTGCCGGAGACAGGGGGCGGAATGAAAAACTGTTTTTT. Protein product: CAGDRGRNEKLFF. The rearrangement joins TRBV2 to TRBJ1-4; 10 nucleotides line up with TRBD1. V shed 11 bases and J 5 bases; nucleotides not matched to a gene: 5. Germline assignment: CDR1 SNHLY and CDR2 FYNNEI. The CDR3 consists of 13 residues.

The V and J genes are TRBV7-2 and TRBJ2-6; 8 bases align to TRBD2. Unmatched junction bases numbered 6, after V lost 0 bases and J lost 2 bases. CDR3 length: 18 residues. Germline-derived CDR1 and CDR2 are SGHTA and FQGNSA. CDR3 protein: CASSLAGGAGTGANVLTF. CDR3 bases: TGTGCCAGCAGCTTAGCCGGGGGGGCCGGCACTGGGGCCAACGTCCTGACTTTC.

CDR3 in amino acids: CSVVVAGGNNEQFF. Here the CDR3 DNA reads TGCAGCGTTGTGGTAGCGGGGGGGAATAATGAGCAGTTCTTC. The chain joins TRBV29-1 to TRBJ2-1; 11 nucleotides match TRBD2. CDR3 length: 14 residues. CDR1 SQVTM and CDR2 ANQGSEA come from the germline V gene. With 4 bases clipped from V and 7 bases from J, the junction kept 6 bases outside the gene matches.

The chain recombines TRBV5-4 with TRBJ2-5, with 7 bases that match TRBD1. Germline values: CDR1 SGHNT, CDR2 YYREEE (reference sequence). CDR3 length: 14 residues. V lost 4 bases, J lost 1 base, and 4 bases stayed unmatched. The CDR3: CASSPGQVQETQYF. The DNA for the CDR3 is TGTGCCAGCAGCCCCGGACAGGTCCAAGAGACCCAGTACTTC.

The rearrangement uses TRBV11-2 and TRBJ1-4; a weak D match, TRBD1 (6 bases). The V end lost 5 bases, the J end lost 4 bases, and 17 bases lay between the germline ends. CDR1 and CDR2 (germline): SGHAT, FQNNGV. The CDR3 extends over 16 amino acids. The chain's CDR3 is CASSRGQITFNEKLFF. In DNA form, the CDR3 reads TGTGCCAGCAGCCGCGGACAGATTACTTTTAATGAAAAACTGTTTTTT.

Comment on this clone: A read error may produce the germline difference seen at one junction end. V is TRBV7-3 and J is TRBJ2-1, with 9 bases that match TRBD2. CDR3 length: 16 amino acids. Germline CDR1 reads SGHTA; CDR2 reads FQGTGA. This CDR3 is CASSRDAGGPYNEQFF. The CDR3, as DNA: TGCGCCAGCAGCAGGGACGCGGGGGGGCCCTACAATGAGCAGTTCTTC.

The chain employs TRBV13 and TRBJ2-1, with 8 bases aligning to TRBD2. V shed 5 bases, J shed 6 bases, and the junction held 3 bases outside the gene matches. The V gene's germline CDR1 is PRHDT and CDR2 FYEKMQ (reference sequence). There are 13 residues in the CDR3. The CDR3 DNA is TGTGCCAGCAGCCTCGGGGGGGCCAATGAGCAGTTCTTC. Its protein product is CASSLGGANEQFF.

The chain uses TRBV19 and TRBJ1-2, with D possibly being TRBD1 (5 bases). CDR1 is LNHDA, CDR2 SQIVND, per germline (reference sequence). V was trimmed by 5 bases and J by 4 bases, leaving 11 bases between them. The CDR3 covers 13 residues. CDR3 protein: CASSLQDLYGYTF. CDR3 in DNA: TGTGCCAGTAGTCTACAGGACCTCTATGGCTACACCTTC.

J is TRBJ2-7 and V is TRBV20-1; D uncertain. CDR1 and CDR2 (germline): DFQATT, SNEGSKA (reference sequence). Trimming cost V 6 bases and J 3 bases, with 9 bases left between them. There are 11 residues in the CDR3. CDR3 nucleotide sequence: TGCAGTGCCCCAGTTGGCTACGAGCAGTACTTC. Translated: CSAPVGYEQYF.